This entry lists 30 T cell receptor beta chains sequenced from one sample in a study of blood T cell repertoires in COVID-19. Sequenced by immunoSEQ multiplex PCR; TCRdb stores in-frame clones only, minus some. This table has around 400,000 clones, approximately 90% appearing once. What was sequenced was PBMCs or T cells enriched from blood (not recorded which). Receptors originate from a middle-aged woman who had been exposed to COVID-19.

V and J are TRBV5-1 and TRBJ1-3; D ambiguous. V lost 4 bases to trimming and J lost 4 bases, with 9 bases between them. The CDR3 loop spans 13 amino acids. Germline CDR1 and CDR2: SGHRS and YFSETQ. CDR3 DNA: TGCGCCAGCAGCGAAAACCTAGGAAACACCATATATTTT. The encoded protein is CASSENLGNTIYF.

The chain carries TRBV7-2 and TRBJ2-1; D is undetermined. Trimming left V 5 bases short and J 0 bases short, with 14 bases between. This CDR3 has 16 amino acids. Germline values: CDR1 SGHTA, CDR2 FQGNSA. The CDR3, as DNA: TGTGCCAGCAGCCCTTCGAGAGCTAGCTCCTACAATGAGCAGTTCTTC. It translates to CASSPSRASSYNEQFF.

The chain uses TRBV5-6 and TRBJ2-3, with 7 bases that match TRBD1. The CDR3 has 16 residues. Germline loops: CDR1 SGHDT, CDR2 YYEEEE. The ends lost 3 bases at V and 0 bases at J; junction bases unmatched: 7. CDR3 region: CASSYRTGSSTDTQYF. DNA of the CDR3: TGTGCCAGCAGCTACAGGACAGGCTCGAGCACAGATACGCAGTATTTT.

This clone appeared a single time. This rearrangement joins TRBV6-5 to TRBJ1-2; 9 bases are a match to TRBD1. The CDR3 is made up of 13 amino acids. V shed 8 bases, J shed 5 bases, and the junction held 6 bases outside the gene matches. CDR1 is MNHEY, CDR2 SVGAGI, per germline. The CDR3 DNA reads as TGTGCCAGCTGCGGGACAGGGATGTATGGCTACACCTTC. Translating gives CASCGTGMYGYTF.

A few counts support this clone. This chain's CDR3 is CASSYGGDLLYEQYF. The CDR3 nucleotides read TGTGCCAGCAGTTATGGCGGGGATTTGTTGTACGAGCAGTACTTC. This chain connects TRBV7-6 to TRBJ2-7, with D perhaps matching TRBD2 (6 bases). Trimming left V 6 bases short and J 4 bases short, with 19 bases between. The length of the CDR3 is 15 residues. Germline values: CDR1 SGHVS, CDR2 FNYEAQ.

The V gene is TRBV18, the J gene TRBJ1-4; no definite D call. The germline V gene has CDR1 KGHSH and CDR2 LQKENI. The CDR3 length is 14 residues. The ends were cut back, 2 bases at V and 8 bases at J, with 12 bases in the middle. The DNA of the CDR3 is TGTGCCAGCTCACCAGCGACTTCAGACGAAAAACTGTTTTTT. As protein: CASSPATSDEKLFF.

The CDR3 is CASSHHGTKGTDTQYF. The CDR3 DNA sequence: TGTGCCAGCAGTCACCACGGGACTAAAGGCACAGATACGCAGTATTTT. This chain uses TRBV6-2 or TRBV6-3 with TRBJ2-3; 7 bases align to TRBD2. This CDR3 is built from 16 residues. CDR1 and CDR2 from the germline V gene are MNHEY and SVGEGT. The J segment lost 1 base and the V segment lost 5 bases, leaving 9 bases of the junction unmatched.

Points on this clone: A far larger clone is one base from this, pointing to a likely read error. The CDR3 loop is CASSETGNTEAFF. The DNA of the CDR3 is TGCGCCAGCAGTGAGACAGGGAACACTGAAGCTTTCTTT. The chain has TRBV10-2 and TRBJ1-1; D possibly corresponds to TRBD1 (5 bases). Germline V CDR1 and CDR2: WSHSY, SAAADI. CDR3 length: 13 residues. The V end was cut by 2 bases, the J end by 1 base, with 5 bases between.

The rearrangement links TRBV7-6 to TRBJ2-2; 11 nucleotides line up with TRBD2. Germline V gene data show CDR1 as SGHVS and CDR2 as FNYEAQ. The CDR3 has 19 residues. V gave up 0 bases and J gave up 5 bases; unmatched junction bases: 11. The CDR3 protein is CASSLARLAGPLRTGELFF. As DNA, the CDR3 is TGTGCCAGCAGCTTAGCCCGACTAGCGGGACCTTTACGGACCGGGGAGCTGTTTTTT.

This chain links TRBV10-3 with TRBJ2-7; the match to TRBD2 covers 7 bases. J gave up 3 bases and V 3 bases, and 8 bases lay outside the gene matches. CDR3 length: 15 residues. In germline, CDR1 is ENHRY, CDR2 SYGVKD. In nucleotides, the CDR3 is TGTGCCATCAGTGATGGGACTACAGGCCGCTACGAGCAGTACTTC. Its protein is CAISDGTTGRYEQYF.

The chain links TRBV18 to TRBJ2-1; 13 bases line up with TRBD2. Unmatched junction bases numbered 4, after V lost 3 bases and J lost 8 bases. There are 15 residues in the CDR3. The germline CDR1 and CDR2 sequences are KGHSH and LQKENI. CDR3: CASSPRTSGGDEQFF. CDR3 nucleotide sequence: TGTGCCAGCTCACCGAGGACTAGCGGGGGTGATGAGCAGTTCTTC.

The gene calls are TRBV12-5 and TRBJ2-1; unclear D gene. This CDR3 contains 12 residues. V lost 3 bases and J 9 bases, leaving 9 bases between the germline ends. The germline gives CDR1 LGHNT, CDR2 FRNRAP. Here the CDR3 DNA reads TGTGCTAGTGGTTTCCTAGGTCTTGAGCAGTTCTTC. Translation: CASGFLGLEQFF.

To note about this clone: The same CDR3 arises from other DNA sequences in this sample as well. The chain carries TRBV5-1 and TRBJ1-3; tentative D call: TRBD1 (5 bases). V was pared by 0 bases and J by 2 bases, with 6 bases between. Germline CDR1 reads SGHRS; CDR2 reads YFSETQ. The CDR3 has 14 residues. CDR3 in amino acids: CASSLAGTGNTIYF. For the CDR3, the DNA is TGCGCCAGCAGCTTGGCAGGGACTGGAAACACCATATATTTT.

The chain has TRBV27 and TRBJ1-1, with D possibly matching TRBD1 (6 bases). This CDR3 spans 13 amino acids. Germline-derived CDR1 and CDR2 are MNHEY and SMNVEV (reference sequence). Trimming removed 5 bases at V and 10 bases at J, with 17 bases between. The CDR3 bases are TGTGCCAGCAGTACCGTTACAGGGATGGGAGCTTTCTTT. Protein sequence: CASSTVTGMGAFF.

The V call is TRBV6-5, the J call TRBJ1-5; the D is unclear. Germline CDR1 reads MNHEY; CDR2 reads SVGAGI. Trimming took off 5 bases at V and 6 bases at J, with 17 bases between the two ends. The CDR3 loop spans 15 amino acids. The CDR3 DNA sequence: TGTGCCAGCAGTCCCACATACGGCAGGTCTCAGCCCCAGCATTTT. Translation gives CASSPTYGRSQPQHF.

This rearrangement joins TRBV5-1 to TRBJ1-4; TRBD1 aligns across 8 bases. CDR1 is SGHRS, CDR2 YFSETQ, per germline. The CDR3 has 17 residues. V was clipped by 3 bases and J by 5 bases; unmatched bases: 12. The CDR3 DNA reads TGCGCCAGCAGCTGGGGGCAGGGGGCGCCTCTGAATGAAAAACTGTTTTTT. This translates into CASSWGQGAPLNEKLFF.

The CDR3 DNA sequence: TGTGCCAGCTCACCACCGGACAGGGAGGTCAATGAGCAGTTCTTC. Protein product: CASSPPDREVNEQFF. This chain links TRBV18 with TRBJ2-1; 8 nucleotides agree with TRBD1. CDR3 length: 15 amino acids. J lost 6 bases, V lost 0 bases, and 4 bases had no gene match. Germline-derived CDR1 and CDR2 are KGHSH and LQKENI.

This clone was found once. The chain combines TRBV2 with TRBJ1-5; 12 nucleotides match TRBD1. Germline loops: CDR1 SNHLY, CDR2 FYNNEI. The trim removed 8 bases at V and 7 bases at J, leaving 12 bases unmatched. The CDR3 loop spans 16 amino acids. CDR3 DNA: TGTGCCAGCCGCTATACGGGACAGGGGGCAAGGCAGCCCCAGCATTTT. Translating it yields CASRYTGQGARQPQHF.

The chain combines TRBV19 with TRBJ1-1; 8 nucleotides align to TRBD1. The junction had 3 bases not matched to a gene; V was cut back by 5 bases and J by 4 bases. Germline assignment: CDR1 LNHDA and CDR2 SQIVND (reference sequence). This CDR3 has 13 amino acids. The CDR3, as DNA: TGTGCCAGTAGTCGACAGGGGTTCACTGAAGCTTTCTTT. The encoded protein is CASSRQGFTEAFF.

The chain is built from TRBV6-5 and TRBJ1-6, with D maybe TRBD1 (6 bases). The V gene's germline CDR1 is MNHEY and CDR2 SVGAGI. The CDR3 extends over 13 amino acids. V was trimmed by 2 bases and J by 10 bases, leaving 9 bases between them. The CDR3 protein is CASSYRGTSPLHF. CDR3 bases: TGTGCCAGCAGTTACAGGGGGACGTCACCCCTCCACTTT.

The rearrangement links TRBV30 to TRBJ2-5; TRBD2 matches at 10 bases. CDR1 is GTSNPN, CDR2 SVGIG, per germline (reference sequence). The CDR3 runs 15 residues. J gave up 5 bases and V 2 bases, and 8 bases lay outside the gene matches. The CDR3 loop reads CAWSILAGVAETQYF. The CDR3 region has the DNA TGTGCCTGGAGTATCCTAGCGGGAGTTGCGGAGACCCAGTACTTC.

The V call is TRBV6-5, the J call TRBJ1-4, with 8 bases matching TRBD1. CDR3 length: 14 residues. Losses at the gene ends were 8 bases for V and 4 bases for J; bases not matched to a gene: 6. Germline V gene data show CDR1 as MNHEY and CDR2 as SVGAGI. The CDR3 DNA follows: TGTGCCAGCCGGTCGGGACAGGATAATGAAAAACTGTTTTTT. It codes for CASRSGQDNEKLFF.

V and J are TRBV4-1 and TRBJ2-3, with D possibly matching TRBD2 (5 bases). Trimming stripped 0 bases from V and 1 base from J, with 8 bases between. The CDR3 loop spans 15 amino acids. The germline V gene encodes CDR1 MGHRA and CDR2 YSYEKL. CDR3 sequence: CASSQEVGGTDTQYF. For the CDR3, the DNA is TGCGCCAGCAGCCAAGAAGTGGGAGGCACAGATACGCAGTATTTT.

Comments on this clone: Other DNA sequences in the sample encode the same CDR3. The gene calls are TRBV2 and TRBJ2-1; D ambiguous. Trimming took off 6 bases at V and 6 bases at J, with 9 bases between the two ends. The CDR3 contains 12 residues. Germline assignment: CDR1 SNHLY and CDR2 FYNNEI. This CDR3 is CASRRGGNEQFF. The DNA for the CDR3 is TGTGCCAGCAGGCGTGGCGGCAATGAGCAGTTCTTC.

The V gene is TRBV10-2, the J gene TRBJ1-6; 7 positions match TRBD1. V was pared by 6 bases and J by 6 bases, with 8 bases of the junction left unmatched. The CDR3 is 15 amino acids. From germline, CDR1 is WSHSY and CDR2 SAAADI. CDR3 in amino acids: CASSDLGQFNSPLHF. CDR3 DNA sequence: TGCGCCAGCAGCGACCTGGGACAGTTTAATTCACCCCTCCACTTT.

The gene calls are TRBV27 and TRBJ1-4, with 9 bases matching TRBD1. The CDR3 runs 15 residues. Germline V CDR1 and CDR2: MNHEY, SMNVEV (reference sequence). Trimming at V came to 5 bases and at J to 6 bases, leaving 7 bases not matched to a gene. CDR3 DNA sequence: TGTGCCAGCAGTCCCCGGGACAGGGCTGATGAAAAACTGTTTTTT. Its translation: CASSPRDRADEKLFF.

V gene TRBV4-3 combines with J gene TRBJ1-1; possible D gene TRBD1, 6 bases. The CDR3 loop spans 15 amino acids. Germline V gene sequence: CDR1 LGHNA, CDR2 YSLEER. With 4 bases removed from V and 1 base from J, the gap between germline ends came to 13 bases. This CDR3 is CASSPRDIGNTEAFF. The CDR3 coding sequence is TGCGCCAGCAGCCCACGGGACATTGGGAACACTGAAGCTTTCTTT.

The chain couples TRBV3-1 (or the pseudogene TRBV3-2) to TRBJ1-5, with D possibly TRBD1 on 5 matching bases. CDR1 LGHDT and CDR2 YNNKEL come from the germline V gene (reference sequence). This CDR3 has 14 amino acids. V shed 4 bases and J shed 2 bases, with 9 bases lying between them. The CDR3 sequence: CASSPGKGNQPQHF. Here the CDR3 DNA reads TGTGCCAGCAGCCCAGGGAAAGGCAATCAGCCCCAGCATTTT.

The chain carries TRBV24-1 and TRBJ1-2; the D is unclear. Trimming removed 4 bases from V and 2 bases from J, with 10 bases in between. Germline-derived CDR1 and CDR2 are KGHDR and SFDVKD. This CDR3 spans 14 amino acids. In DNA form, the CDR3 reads TGTGCCACCAGTGACCATTCTATAAACTATGGCTACACCTTC. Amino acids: CATSDHSINYGYTF.

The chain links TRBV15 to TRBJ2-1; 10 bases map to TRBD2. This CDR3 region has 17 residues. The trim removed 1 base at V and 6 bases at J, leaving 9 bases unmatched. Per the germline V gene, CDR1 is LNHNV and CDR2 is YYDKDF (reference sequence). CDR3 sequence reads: CATSRGSAGGPGNEQFF. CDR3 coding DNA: TGTGCCACCAGCAGAGGGTCAGCGGGAGGGCCGGGCAATGAGCAGTTCTTC.